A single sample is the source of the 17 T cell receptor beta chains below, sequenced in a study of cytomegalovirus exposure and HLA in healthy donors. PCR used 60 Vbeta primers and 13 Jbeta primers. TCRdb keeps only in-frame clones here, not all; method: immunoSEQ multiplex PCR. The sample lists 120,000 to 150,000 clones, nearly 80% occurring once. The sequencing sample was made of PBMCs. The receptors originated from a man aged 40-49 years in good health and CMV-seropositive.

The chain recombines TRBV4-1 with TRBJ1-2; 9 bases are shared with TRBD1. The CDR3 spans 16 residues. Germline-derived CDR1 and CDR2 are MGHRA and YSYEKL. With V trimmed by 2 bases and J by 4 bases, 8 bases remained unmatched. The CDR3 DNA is TGCGCCAGCAGCCAAACTACGGGACAGGGACGCTATGGCTACACCTTC. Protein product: CASSQTTGQGRYGYTF.

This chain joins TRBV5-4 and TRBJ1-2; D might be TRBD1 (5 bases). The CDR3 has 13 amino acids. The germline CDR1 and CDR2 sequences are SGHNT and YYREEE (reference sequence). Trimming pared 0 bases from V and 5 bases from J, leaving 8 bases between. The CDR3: CASSLARDYGYTF. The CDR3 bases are TGTGCCAGCAGCTTGGCCAGGGATTATGGCTACACCTTC.

This CDR3 is CASSPGGDKETQYF. The CDR3 nucleotides read TGTGCCAGCAGCCCTGGGGGGGATAAAGAGACCCAGTACTTC. This rearrangement joins TRBV28 to TRBJ2-5; 7 nucleotides align to TRBD2. Germline CDR1 reads MDHEN; CDR2 reads SYDVKM. The CDR3 extends over 14 amino acids. Unmatched junction bases numbered 7, after V lost 6 bases and J lost 3 bases.

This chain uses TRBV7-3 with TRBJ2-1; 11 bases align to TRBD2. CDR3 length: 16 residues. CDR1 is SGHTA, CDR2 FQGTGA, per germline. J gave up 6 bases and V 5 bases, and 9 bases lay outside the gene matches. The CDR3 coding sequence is TGTGCCAGCAGCGGAAAAGGGACTAGCGGCATCAATGAGCAGTTCTTC. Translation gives CASSGKGTSGINEQFF.

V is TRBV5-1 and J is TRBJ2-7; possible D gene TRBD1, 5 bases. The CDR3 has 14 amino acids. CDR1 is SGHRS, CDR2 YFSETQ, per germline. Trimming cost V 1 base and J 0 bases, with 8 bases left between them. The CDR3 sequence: CASSLRQNSYEQYF. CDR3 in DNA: TGCGCCAGCAGCTTGCGACAGAACTCCTACGAGCAGTACTTC. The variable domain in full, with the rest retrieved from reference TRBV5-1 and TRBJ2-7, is KAGVTQTPRYLIKTRGQQVTLSCSPISGHRSVSWYQQTPGQGLQFLFEYFSETQRNKGNFPGRFSGRQFSNSRSEMNVSTLELGDSALYLCASSLRQNSYEQYFGPGTRLTVT.

The CDR3 loop is CASSTWTRTSGNTIYF. The CDR3 DNA reads as TGTGCCAGCAGCACCTGGACACGGACCTCTGGAAACACCATATATTTT. This chain links TRBV7-9 with TRBJ1-3; D perhaps matches TRBD1 (5 bases). The V gene's germline CDR1 is SEHNR and CDR2 FQNEAQ (reference sequence). The CDR3 spans 16 residues. The ends were cut back, 5 bases at V and 0 bases at J, with 14 bases in the middle.

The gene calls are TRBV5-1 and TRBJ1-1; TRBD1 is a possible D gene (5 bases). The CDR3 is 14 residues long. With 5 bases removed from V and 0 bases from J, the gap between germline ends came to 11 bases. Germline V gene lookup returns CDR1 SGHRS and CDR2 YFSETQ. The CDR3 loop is CASRDTTMNTEAFF. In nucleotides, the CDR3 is TGCGCCAGCAGGGACACCACCATGAACACTGAAGCTTTCTTT.

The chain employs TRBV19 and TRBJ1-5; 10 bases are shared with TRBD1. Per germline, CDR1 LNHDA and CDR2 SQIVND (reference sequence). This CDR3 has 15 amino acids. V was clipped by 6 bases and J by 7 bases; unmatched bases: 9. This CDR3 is CASSYDGQGGQPQHF. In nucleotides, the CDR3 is TGTGCCAGTAGCTACGACGGACAGGGGGGACAGCCCCAGCATTTT.

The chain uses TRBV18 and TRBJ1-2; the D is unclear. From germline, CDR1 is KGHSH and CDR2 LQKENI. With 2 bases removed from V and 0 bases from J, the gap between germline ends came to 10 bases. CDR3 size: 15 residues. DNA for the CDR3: TGTGCCAGCTCACCATTCACGGGTTCTAACTATGGCTACACCTTC. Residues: CASSPFTGSNYGYTF.

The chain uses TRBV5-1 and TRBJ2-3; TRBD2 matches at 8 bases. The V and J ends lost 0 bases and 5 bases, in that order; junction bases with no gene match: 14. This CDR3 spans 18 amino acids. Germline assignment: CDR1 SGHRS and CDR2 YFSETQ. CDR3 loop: CASSLDPLSSGMGDTQYF. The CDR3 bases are TGCGCCAGCAGCTTGGATCCGCTTAGTAGCGGGATGGGAGATACGCAGTATTTT. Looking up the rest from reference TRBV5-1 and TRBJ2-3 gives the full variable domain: KAGVTQTPRYLIKTRGQQVTLSCSPISGHRSVSWYQQTPGQGLQFLFEYFSETQRNKGNFPGRFSGRQFSNSRSEMNVSTLELGDSALYLCASSLDPLSSGMGDTQYFGPGTRLTVL.

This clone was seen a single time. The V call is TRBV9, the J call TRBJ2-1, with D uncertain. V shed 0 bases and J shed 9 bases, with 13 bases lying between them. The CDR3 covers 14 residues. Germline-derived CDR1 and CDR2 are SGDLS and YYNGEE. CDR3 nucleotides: TGTGCCAGCAGCGTAGTCGCGGAGTCATCTGAGCAGTTCTTC. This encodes CASSVVAESSEQFF.

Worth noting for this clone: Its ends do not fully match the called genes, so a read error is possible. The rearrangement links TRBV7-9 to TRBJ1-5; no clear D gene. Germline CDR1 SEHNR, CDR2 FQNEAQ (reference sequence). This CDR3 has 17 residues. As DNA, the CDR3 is TGTTCCAGCAGCTTAGCCCGGGTCAGTGAAGTAAATCAGCCCCAGCATTTT. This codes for CSSSLARVSEVNQPQHF. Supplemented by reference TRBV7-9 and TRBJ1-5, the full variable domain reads DTGVSQNPRHKITKRGQNVTFRCDPISEHNRLYWYRQTLGQGPEFLTYFQNEAQLEKSRLLSDRFSAERPKGSFSTLEIQRTEQGDSAMYLCSSSLARVSEVNQPQHFGDGTRLSIL.

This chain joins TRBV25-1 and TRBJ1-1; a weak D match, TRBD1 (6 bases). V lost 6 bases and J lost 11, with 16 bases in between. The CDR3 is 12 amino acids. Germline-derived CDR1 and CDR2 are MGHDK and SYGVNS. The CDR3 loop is CASSDPHRAAFF. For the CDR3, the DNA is TGTGCCAGCAGCGACCCGCACAGGGCCGCTTTCTTT. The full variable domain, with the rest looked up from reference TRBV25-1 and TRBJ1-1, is EADIYQTPRYLVIGTGKKITLECSQTMGHDKMYWYQQDPGMELHLIHYSYGVNSTEKGDLSSESTVSRIRTEHFPLTLESARPSHTSQYLCASSDPHRAAFFGQGTRLTVV.

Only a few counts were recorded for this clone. CDR3 protein: CASSSQGYEQYF. In DNA form, the CDR3 reads TGTGCCAGCAGCTCACAGGGCTACGAGCAGTACTTC. The chain is built from TRBV14 and TRBJ2-7; a weak D match, TRBD1 (6 bases). The CDR3 contains 12 residues. CDR1 is SGHDN and CDR2 is FVKESK in the germline V gene. The V end lost 5 bases, the J end lost 3 bases, and 8 bases lay between the germline ends.

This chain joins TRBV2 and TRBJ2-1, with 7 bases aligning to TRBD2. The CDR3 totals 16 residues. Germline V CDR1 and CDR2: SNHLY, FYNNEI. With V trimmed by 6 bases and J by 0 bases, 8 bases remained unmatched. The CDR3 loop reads CASSSPSGYSYNEQFF. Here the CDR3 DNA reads TGTGCCAGCAGCTCCCCTAGCGGTTACTCCTACAATGAGCAGTTCTTC. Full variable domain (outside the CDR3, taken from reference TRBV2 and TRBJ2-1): EPEVTQTPSHQVTQMGQEVILRCVPISNHLYFYWYRQILGQKVEFLVSFYNNEISEKSEIFDDQFSVERPDGSNFTLKIRSTKLEDSAMYFCASSSPSGYSYNEQFFGPGTRLTVL.

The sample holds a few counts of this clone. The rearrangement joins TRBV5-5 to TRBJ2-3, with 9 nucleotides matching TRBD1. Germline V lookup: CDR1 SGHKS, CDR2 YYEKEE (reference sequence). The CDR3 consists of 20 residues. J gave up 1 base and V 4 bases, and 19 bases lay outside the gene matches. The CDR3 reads CASSLRDREVAGVGTDTQYF. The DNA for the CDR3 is TGTGCCAGCAGCCTGCGGGACAGGGAGGTGGCGGGGGTTGGCACAGATACGCAGTATTTT.

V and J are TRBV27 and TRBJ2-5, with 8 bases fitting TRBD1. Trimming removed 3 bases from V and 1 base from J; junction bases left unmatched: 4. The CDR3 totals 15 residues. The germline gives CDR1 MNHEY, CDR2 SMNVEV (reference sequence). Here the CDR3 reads CASSFARGRQETQYF. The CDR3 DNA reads TGTGCCAGCAGTTTTGCCAGGGGGCGCCAAGAGACCCAGTACTTC.